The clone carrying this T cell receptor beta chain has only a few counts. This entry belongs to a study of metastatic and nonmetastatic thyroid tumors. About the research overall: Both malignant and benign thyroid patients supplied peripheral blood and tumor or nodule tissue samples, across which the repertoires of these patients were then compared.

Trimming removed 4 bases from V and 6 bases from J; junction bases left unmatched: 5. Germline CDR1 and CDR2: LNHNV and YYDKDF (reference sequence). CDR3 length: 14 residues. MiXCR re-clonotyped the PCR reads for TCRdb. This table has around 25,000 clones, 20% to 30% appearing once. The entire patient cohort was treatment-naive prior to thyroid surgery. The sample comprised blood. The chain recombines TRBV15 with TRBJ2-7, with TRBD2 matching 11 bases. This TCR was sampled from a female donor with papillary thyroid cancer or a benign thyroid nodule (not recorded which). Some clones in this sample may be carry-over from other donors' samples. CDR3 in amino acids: CATSTSLAGVEQYF. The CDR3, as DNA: TGTGCCACCAGCACTTCACTAGCGGGGGTCGAGCAGTACTTC. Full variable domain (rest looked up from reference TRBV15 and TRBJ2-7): DAMVIQNPRYQVTQFGKPVTLSCSQTLNHNVMYWYQQKSSQAPKLLFHYYDKDFNNEADTPDNFQSRRPNTSFCFLDIRSPGLGDTAMYLCATSTSLAGVEQYFGPGTRLTVT.